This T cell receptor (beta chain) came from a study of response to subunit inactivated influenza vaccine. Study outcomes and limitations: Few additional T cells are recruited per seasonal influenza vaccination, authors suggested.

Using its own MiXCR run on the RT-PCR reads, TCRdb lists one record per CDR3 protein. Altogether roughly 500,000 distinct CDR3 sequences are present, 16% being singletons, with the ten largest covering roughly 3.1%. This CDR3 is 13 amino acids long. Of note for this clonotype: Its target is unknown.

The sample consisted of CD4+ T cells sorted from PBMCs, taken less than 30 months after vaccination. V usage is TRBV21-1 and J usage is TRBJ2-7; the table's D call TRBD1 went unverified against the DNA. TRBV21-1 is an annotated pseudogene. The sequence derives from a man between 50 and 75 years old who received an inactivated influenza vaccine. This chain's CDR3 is CASSKGTGAEQYF. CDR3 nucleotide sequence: TGTGCCAGCAGCAAGGGGACAGGCGCCGAGCAGTACTTC.